This is a list of T cell receptor beta chains from one sample in a study of T cell repertoires in cytomegalovirus infection. What these receptors recognize is not known. TCRdb passed the reads through MiXCR, listing each CDR3 protein once. The profile covers nearly 700,000 distinct CDR3 sequences, with 30% to 40% appearing a single time and 18% taken by the ten largest. This specimen was cultured PBMCs, taken from culture after CMV antigen stimulation. Receptors were obtained from a human donor in good health (CMV status not recorded). Some clones in this sample may be carry-over from other donors' samples. CDR3s include the opening cysteine and the closing phenylalanine or tryptophan. The D gene is left open where the match is weak.

CDR3 protein: CATHLAGEDTQYF
V gene: TRBV10-3
D gene: TRBD2
J gene: TRBJ2-3

CDR3 protein: CASSSSSGGASEQFF
V gene: TRBV27
D gene: TRBD2
J gene: TRBJ2-1

CDR3 protein: CASSLDLASGSVTGELFF
V gene: TRBV7-6
D gene: TRBD2
J gene: TRBJ2-2

CDR3 protein: CATNGPGQYQNTEAFF
V gene: TRBV10-3
D gene: .
J gene: TRBJ1-1

CDR3 protein: CASSSMPSGVWYEQYF
V gene: TRBV4-1
D gene: .
J gene: TRBJ2-7

CDR3 protein: CASSHFLTGGRYQETQYF
V gene: TRBV7-2
D gene: TRBD2
J gene: TRBJ2-5

CDR3 protein: CASRQTGVPILQYF
V gene: TRBV19
D gene: TRBD1
J gene: TRBJ2-3

CDR3 protein: CASRSISGRSTDTQYF
V gene: TRBV4-1
D gene: .
J gene: TRBJ2-3

CDR3 protein: CASSKQGKETQYF
V gene: TRBV5-1
D gene: TRBD1
J gene: TRBJ2-5

CDR3 protein: CASSLEQGPLVSPLHF
V gene: TRBV28
D gene: .
J gene: TRBJ1-6

CDR3 protein: CASYSPGQGQGPLHF
V gene: TRBV6-6
D gene: TRBD1
J gene: TRBJ1-6

CDR3 protein: CASRATWAQETQYF
V gene: TRBV7-2
D gene: .
J gene: TRBJ2-5

CDR3 protein: CASSPREETQYF
V gene: TRBV6-2/TRBV6-3
D gene: .
J gene: TRBJ2-5

CDR3 protein: CASSPRGVGSYNEQFF
V gene: TRBV27
D gene: TRBD2
J gene: TRBJ2-1

CDR3 protein: CASTPGAHRGEQFF
V gene: TRBV7-8
D gene: .
J gene: TRBJ2-1

CDR3 protein: CAIYQGNYGYTF
V gene: TRBV10-3
D gene: .
J gene: TRBJ1-2

CDR3 protein: CASTRDTEAFF
V gene: TRBV6-5
D gene: .
J gene: TRBJ1-1

CDR3 protein: CASSQDFDSSFYGYTF
V gene: TRBV4-3
D gene: .
J gene: TRBJ1-2

CDR3 protein: CSARDEKGRNYGYTF
V gene: TRBV20-1
D gene: .
J gene: TRBJ1-2

CDR3 protein: CASSPRRLADWTQYF
V gene: TRBV27
D gene: TRBD2
J gene: TRBJ2-5

CDR3 protein: CASRRAGGDEQYF
V gene: TRBV5-1
D gene: TRBD2
J gene: TRBJ2-7

CDR3 protein: CASSSYKNQPQHF
V gene: TRBV7-2
D gene: .
J gene: TRBJ1-5

CDR3 protein: CSALEVVSGLGMLEQFF
V gene: TRBV20-1
D gene: .
J gene: TRBJ2-1

CDR3 protein: CASRTGQGEYF
V gene: TRBV6-2/TRBV6-3
D gene: TRBD1
J gene: TRBJ2-7

CDR3 protein: CASSSPRASGRDNEQFF
V gene: TRBV28
D gene: TRBD2
J gene: TRBJ2-1

CDR3 protein: CASSSYTRGHEQYF
V gene: TRBV7-9
D gene: TRBD1
J gene: TRBJ2-7

CDR3 protein: CASSPTGWNTDTQYF
V gene: TRBV12-3/TRBV12-4
D gene: .
J gene: TRBJ2-3

CDR3 protein: CASSPGGENTEAFF
V gene: TRBV7-6
D gene: .
J gene: TRBJ1-1

CDR3 protein: CSVGLGEQYF
V gene: TRBV29-1
D gene: .
J gene: TRBJ2-7

CDR3 protein: CASTHGLAALNEQFF
V gene: TRBV19
D gene: TRBD2
J gene: TRBJ2-1

CDR3 protein: CASKRVNTGPDTQYF
V gene: TRBV7-2
D gene: .
J gene: TRBJ2-3

CDR3 protein: CSARGISSGNTIYF
V gene: TRBV20-1
D gene: .
J gene: TRBJ1-3

CDR3 protein: CASSPGAGGSTNQPQHF
V gene: TRBV7-8
D gene: .
J gene: TRBJ1-5

CDR3 protein: CSVETGGAETQYF
V gene: TRBV29-1
D gene: TRBD1
J gene: TRBJ2-5

CDR3 protein: CASTQSTGYRDGANVLTF
V gene: TRBV7-9
D gene: .
J gene: TRBJ2-6

CDR3 protein: CASSFSEYTEAFF
V gene: TRBV7-2
D gene: .
J gene: TRBJ1-1

CDR3 protein: CASSPTSQATLRNYGYTF
V gene: TRBV5-6
D gene: .
J gene: TRBJ1-2

CDR3 protein: CASSPLGRASYNEQFF
V gene: TRBV11-2
D gene: .
J gene: TRBJ2-1

CDR3 protein: CASSQDLGKRYNEQFF
V gene: TRBV14
D gene: .
J gene: TRBJ2-1

CDR3 protein: CASSLWGTGSTGELFF
V gene: TRBV5-1
D gene: TRBD1
J gene: TRBJ2-2